Described below is a single T cell receptor (beta chain) sequence and its context. The record originates from a study of CD8+ T cells in alopecia areata. As for treatment: oral pan-JAK inhibitor, 5-10 mg twice daily. Extracted RNA was reverse transcribed into cDNA, the sequencing template. The assay was immunoSEQ multiplex PCR, and TCRdb's table has in-frame clones only and misses some. The data hold around 150,000 clones, with approximately 57% observed a single time. V lost 3 bases, J lost 0 bases, and 2 bases stayed unmatched. Germline V lookup: CDR1 SGHRS, CDR2 YFSETQ. The length of the CDR3 is 14 residues.

The chain joins TRBV5-1 to TRBJ1-1, with 7 nucleotides matching TRBD1. Sequenced material: CD4+ T cells sorted from blood, taken at week 24, from a patient treated with tofacitinib. The TCR originated in a human donor with alopecia areata. The CDR3 here is CASSWDRMNTEAFF. In DNA form, the CDR3 reads TGCGCCAGCAGCTGGGACAGAATGAACACTGAAGCTTTCTTT.